This TCR beta chain comes out of a study of B cell selection in AIRE deficiency. Study results and caveats: Of about 3,900 shared Treg TCRbeta sequences, roughly 32% were healthy-donor-only and around 8.6% patient-only. In TCRBV usage, CDR3 length and diversity, patient Tconv and Treg cells matched healthy donors. Shared Treg sequences had shorter CDR3s, biased toward rearrangements with few non-templated insertions. TCRbeta-only data showed 36.6% of shared healthy Treg sequences in healthy Tconv.

Sorted regulatory T cells were CD4-positive, CD25-high and CD127-low or negative. On this clone: Its target is not known.

This CDR3 is 16 amino acids long. Per germline, CDR1 MNHNS and CDR2 SASEGT. The V gene lost 0 bases and the J gene lost 3 bases, with 14 bases spanning the gap. Assay used: immunoSEQ multiplex PCR; TCRdb lists only in-frame clones, some missing. The sample comprises about 22,000 clones, about 94% of which are singletons, and 1.5% to 2.5% rests with the top ten. The sample consisted of Tregs sorted from PBMCs. The source of this sequence is a human donor with AIRE deficiency. This sequence joins TRBV6-1 and TRBJ1-2; D unresolved. For the CDR3, the DNA is TGTGCCAGCAGTGAAGCTGTCGTTTCCCTTTACTATGGCTACACCTTC. This encodes CASSEAVVSLYYGYTF.